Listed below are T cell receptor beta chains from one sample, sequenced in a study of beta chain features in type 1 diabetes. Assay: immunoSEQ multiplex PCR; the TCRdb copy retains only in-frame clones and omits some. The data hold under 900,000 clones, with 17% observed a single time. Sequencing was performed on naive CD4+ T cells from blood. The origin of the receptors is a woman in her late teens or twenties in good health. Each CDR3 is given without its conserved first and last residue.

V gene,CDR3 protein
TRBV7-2,ASSHSAGNEQF
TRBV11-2,ASSGRVSNTEAF
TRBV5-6,ASSLRENEQF
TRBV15,ATSRDYSGTYNEQF
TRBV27,ASLGLTKNEQF
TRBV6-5,ASSYSRALGYT
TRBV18,ASSPEPRGAYGYT
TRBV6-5,ASSYRFPEGNIQY
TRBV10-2,AISTALYTDTQY
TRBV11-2,ASKTGSRSTGELF
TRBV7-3,ASSTGLRAEQF